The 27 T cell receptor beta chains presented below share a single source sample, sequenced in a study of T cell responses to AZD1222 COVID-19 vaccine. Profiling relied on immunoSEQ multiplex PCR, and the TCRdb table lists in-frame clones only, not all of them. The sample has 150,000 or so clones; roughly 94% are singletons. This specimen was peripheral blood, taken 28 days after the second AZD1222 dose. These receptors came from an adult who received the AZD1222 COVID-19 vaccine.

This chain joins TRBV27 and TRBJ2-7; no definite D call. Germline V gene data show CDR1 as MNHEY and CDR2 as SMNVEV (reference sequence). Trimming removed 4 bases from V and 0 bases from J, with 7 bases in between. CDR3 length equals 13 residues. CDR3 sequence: CASSWVSSYEQYF. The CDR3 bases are TGTGCCAGCAGTTGGGTTAGCTCCTACGAGCAGTACTTC.

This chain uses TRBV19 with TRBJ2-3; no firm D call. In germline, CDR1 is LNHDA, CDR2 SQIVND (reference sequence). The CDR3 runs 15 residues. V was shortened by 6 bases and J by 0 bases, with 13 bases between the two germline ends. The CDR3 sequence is CASRTHGPSTDTQYF. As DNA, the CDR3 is TGTGCCAGTAGAACCCACGGCCCTAGCACAGATACGCAGTATTTT.

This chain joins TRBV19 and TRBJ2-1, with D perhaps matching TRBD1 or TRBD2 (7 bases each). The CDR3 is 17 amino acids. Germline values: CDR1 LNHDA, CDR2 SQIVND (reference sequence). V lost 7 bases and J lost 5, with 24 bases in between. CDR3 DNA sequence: TGTGCCAGTACCCTCCAGGGGGGGAGGGTACCAAACAATGAGCAGTTCTTC. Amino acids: CASTLQGGRVPNNEQFF. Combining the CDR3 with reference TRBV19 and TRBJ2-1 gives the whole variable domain DGGITQSPKYLFRKEGQNVTLSCEQNLNHDAMYWYRQDPGQGLRLIYYSQIVNDFQKGDIAEGYSVSREKKESFPLTVTSAQKNPTAFYLCASTLQGGRVPNNEQFFGPGTRLTVL.

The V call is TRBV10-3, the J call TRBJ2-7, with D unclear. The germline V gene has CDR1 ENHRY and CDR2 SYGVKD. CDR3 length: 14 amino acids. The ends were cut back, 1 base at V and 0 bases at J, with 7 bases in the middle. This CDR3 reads CAISEYLSSYEQYF. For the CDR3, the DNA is TGTGCCATCAGTGAGTATCTATCCTCCTACGAGCAGTACTTC.

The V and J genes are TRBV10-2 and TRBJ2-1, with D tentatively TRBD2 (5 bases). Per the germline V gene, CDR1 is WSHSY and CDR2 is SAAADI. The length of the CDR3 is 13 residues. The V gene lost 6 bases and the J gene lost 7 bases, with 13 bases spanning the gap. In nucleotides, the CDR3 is TGCGCCAGCAGGGACTTTCTGAGGAATGAGCAGTTCTTC. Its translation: CASRDFLRNEQFF.

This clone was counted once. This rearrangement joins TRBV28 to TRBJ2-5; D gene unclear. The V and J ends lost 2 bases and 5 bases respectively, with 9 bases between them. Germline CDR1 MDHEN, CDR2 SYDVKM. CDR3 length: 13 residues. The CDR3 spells CASSLGPAETQYF. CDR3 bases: TGTGCCAGCAGTTTAGGGCCGGCGGAGACCCAGTACTTC.

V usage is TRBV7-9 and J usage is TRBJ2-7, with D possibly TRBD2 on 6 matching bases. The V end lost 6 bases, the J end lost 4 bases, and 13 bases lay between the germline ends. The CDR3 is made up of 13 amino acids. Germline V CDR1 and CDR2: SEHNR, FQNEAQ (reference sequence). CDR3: CASRHPGSYEQYF. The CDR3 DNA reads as TGTGCCAGCAGGCACCCCGGGAGTTACGAGCAGTACTTC.

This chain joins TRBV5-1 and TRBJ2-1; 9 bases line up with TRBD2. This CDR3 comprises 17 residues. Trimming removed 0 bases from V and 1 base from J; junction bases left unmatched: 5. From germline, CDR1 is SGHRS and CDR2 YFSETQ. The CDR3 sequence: CASSLDSGRGSYNEQFF. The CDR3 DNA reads TGCGCCAGCAGCTTGGATAGCGGGAGAGGATCCTACAATGAGCAGTTCTTC.

In DNA, the CDR3 is TGTGCCAGTAACTCCCGGGACAGCGGGAGGGGCTATGGCTACACCTTC. Translating it yields CASNSRDSGRGYGYTF. The chain joins TRBV19 to TRBJ1-2; 7 nucleotides line up with TRBD1. The V gene's germline CDR1 is LNHDA and CDR2 SQIVND (reference sequence). With V trimmed by 7 bases and J by 4 bases, 15 bases remained unmatched. This CDR3 spans 16 amino acids.

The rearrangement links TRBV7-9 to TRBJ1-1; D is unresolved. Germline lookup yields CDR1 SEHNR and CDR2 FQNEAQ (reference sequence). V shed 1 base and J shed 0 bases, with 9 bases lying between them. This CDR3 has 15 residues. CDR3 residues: CASSLGPGLNTEAFF. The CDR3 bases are TGTGCCAGCAGCTTAGGGCCGGGGTTGAACACTGAAGCTTTCTTT.

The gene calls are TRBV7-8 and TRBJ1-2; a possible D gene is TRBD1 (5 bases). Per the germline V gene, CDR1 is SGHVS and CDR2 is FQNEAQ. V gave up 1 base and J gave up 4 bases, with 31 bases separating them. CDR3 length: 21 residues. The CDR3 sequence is CASSLEGFTTGTPYELYGYTF. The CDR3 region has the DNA TGTGCCAGCAGCTTAGAAGGTTTTACAACCGGGACGCCTTATGAGCTCTATGGCTACACCTTC.

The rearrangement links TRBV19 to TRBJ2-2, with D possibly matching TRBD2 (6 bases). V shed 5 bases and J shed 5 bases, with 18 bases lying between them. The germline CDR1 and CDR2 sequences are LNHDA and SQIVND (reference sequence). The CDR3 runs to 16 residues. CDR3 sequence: CASSSARDFRTGELFF. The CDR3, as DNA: TGTGCCAGTAGTTCCGCTCGGGACTTTCGGACCGGGGAGCTGTTTTTT.

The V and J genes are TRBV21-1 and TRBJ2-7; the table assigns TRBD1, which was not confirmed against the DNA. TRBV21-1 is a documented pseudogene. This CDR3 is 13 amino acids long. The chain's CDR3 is CATYRELGYEQYF. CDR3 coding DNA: TGTGCCACCTACAGGGAGTTAGGCTACGAGCAGTACTTC.

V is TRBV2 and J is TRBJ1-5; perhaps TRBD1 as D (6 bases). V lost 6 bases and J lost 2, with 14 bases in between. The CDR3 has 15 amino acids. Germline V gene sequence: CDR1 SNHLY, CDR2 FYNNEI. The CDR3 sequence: CASSLGTGRNQPQHF. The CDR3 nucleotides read TGTGCCAGCAGCCTAGGCACAGGGCGCAATCAGCCCCAGCATTTT.

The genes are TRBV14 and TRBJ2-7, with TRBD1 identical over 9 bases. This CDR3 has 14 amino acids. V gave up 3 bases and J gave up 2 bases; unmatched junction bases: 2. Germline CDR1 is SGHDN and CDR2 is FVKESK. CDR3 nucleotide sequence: TGTGCCAGCAGCCACGGGACAGGGACCTACGAGCAGTACTTC. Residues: CASSHGTGTYEQYF. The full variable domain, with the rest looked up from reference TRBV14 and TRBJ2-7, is EAGVTQFPSHSVIEKGQTVTLRCDPISGHDNLYWYRRVMGKEIKFLLHFVKESKQDESGMPNNRFLAERTGGTYSTLKVQPAELEDSGVYFCASSHGTGTYEQYFGPGTRLTVT.

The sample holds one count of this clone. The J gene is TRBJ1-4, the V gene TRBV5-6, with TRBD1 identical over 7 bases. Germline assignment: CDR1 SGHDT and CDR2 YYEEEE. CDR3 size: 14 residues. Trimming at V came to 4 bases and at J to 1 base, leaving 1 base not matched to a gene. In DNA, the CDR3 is TGTGCCAGCAGCCGGACAGGAACTAATGAAAAACTGTTTTTT. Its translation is CASSRTGTNEKLFF. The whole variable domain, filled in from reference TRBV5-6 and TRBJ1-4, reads DAGVTQSPTHLIKTRGQQVTLRCSPKSGHDTVSWYQQALGQGPQFIFQYYEEEERQRGNFPDRFSGHQFPNYSSELNVNALLLGDSALYLCASSRTGTNEKLFFGSGTQLSVL.

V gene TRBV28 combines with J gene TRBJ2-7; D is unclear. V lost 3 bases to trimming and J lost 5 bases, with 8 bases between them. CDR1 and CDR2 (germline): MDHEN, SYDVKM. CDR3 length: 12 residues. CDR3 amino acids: CASSFVLNEQYF. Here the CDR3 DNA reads TGTGCCAGCAGTTTTGTCCTCAACGAGCAGTACTTC.

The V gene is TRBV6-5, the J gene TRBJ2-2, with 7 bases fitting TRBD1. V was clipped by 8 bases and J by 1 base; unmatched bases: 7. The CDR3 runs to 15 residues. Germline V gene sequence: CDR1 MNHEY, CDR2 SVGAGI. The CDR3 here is CASGTGAMNTGELFF. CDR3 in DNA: TGTGCCAGCGGTACAGGGGCCATGAACACCGGGGAGCTGTTTTTT.

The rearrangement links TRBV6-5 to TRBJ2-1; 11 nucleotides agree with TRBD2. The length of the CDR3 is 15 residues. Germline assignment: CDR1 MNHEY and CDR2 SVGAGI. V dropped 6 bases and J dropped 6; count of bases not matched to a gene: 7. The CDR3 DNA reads TGTGCCAGCAGCCCACTAGCGGGAGTATCCAATGAGCAGTTCTTC. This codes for CASSPLAGVSNEQFF.

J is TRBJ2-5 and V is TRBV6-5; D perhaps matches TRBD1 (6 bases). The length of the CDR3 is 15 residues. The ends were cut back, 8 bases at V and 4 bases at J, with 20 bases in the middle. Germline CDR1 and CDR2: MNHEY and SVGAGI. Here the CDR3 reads CASRQTGVRGETQYF. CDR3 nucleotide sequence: TGTGCCAGCCGCCAGACAGGAGTTAGAGGAGAGACCCAGTACTTC.

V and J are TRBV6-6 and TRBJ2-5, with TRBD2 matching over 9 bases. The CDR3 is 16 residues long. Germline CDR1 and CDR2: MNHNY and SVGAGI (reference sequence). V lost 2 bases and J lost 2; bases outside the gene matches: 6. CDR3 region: CASSYVLAGAQETQYF. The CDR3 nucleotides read TGTGCCAGCAGTTACGTTTTAGCGGGAGCTCAAGAGACCCAGTACTTC.

The CDR3 region is CASSMTGPYEQYF. The CDR3 DNA is TGTGCCAGCAGCATGACGGGACCCTACGAGCAGTACTTC. V gene TRBV12-3 or TRBV12-4 combines with J gene TRBJ2-7, with D tentatively TRBD1 or TRBD2 (5 bases each). This CDR3 comprises 13 residues. V dropped 6 bases and J dropped 2 bases, with 11 bases sitting between them.

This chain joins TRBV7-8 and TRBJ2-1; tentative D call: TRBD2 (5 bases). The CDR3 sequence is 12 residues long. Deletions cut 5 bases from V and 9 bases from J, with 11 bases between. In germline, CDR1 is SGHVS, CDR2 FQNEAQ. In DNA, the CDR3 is TGTGCCAGCAGCCCTCGCGCGGGTGAGCAGTTCTTC. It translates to CASSPRAGEQFF.

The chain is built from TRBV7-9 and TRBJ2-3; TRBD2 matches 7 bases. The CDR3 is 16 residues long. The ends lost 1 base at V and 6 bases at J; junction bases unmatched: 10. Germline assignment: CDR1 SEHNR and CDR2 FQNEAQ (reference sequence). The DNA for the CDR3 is TGTGCCAGCAGCTTAGTTCGCGGTGGGGAGGGGGATACGCAGTATTTT. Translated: CASSLVRGGEGDTQYF.

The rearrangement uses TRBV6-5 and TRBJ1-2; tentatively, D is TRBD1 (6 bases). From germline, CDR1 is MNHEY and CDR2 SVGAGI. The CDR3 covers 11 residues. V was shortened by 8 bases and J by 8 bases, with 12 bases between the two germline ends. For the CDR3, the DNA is TGTGCCAGCGGGGGGGCCCGAGGCTACACCTTC. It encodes CASGGARGYTF.

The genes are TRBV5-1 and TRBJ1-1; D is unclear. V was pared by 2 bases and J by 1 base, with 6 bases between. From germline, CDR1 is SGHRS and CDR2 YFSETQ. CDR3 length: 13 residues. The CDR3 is CASSFAPNTEAFF. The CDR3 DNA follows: TGCGCCAGCAGCTTCGCTCCGAACACTGAAGCTTTCTTT.

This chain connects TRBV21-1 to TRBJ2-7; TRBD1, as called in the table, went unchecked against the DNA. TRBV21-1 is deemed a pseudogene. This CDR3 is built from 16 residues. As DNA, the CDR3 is TGTGCCAGCAGCAAAGTCGTAAAGACAGATCCCTACGAGCAGTACTTC. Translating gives CASSKVVKTDPYEQYF.